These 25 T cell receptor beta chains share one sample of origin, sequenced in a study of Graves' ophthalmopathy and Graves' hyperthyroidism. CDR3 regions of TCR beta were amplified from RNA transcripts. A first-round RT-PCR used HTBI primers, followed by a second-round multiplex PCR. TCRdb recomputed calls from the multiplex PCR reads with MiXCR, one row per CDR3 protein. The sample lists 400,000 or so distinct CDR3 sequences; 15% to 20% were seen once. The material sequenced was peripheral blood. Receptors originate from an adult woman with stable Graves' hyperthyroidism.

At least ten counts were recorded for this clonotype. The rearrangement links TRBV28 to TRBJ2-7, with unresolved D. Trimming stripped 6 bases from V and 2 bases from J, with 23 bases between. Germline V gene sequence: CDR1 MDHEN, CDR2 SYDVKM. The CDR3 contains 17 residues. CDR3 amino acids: CASSLPDRLVLPYEQYF. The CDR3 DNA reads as TGTGCCAGCAGCCTTCCCGACCGGCTAGTCTTACCCTACGAGCAGTACTTC.

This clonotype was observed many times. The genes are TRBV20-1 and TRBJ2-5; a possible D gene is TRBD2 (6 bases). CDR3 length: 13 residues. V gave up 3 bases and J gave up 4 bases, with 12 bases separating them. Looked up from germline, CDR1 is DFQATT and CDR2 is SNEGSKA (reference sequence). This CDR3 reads CSASIRGLETQYF. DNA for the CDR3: TGCAGTGCTAGTATTCGGGGGTTAGAGACCCAGTACTTC.

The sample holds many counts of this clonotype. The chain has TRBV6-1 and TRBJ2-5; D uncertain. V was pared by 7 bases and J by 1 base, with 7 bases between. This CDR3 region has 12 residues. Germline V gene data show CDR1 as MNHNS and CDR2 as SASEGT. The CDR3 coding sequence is TGTGCCAGCACGGACGGCCAAGAGACCCAGTACTTC. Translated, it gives CASTDGQETQYF.

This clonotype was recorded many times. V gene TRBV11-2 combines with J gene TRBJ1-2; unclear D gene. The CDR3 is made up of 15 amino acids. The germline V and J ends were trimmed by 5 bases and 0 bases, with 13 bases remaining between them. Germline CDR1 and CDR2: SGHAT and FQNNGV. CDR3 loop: CASSHWSLANYGYTF. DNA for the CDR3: TGTGCCAGCAGCCATTGGTCGCTAGCTAACTATGGCTACACCTTC. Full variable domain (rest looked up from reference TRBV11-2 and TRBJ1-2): EAGVAQSPRYKIIEKRQSVAFWCNPISGHATLYWYQQILGQGPKLLIQFQNNGVVDDSQLPKDRFSAERLKGVDSTLKIQPAKLEDSAVYLCASSHWSLANYGYTFGSGTRLTVV.

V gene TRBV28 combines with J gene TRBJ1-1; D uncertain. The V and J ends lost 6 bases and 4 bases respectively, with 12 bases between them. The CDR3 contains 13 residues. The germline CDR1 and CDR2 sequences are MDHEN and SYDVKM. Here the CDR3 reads CASSLVQSTEAFF. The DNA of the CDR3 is TGTGCCAGCAGCTTAGTACAGAGCACTGAAGCTTTCTTT.

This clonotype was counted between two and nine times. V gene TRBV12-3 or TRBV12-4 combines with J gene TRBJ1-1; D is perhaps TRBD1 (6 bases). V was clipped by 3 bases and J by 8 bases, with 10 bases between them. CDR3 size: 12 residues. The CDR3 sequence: CASSFGGAEAFF. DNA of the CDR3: TGTGCCAGCAGTTTCGGGGGGGCGGAAGCTTTCTTT.

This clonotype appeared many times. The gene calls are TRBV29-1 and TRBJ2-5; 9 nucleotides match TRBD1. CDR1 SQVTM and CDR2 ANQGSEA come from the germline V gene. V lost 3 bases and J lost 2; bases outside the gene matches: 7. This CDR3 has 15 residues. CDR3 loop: CSVDPGTGRQETQYF. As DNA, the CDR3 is TGCAGCGTTGACCCCGGGACAGGGAGGCAAGAGACCCAGTACTTC.

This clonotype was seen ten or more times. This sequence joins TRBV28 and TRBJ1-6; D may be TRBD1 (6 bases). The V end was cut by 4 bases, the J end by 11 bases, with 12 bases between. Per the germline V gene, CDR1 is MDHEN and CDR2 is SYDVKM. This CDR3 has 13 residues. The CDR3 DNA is TGTGCCAGCAGTTCGGGGGCGAGGACACCCCTCCACTTT. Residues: CASSSGARTPLHF.

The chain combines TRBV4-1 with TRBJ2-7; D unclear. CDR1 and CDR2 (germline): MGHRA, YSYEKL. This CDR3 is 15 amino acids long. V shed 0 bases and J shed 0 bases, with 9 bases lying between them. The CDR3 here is CASSQEPKSSYEQYF. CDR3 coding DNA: TGCGCCAGCAGCCAAGAACCTAAGAGCTCCTACGAGCAGTACTTC.

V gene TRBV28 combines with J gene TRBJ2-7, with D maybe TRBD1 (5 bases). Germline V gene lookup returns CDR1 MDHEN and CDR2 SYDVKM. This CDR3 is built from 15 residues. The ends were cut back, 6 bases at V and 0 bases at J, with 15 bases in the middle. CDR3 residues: CASSHDRALSYEQYF. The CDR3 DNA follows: TGTGCCAGCAGCCACGACAGAGCCCTCTCCTACGAGCAGTACTTC.

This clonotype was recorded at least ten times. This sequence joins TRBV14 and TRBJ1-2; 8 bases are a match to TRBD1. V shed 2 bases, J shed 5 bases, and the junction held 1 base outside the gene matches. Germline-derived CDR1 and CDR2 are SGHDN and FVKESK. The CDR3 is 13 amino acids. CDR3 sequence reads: CASSQWTGYGYTF. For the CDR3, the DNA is TGTGCCAGCAGCCAATGGACAGGGTATGGCTACACCTTC. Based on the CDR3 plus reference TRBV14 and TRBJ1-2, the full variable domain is EAGVTQFPSHSVIEKGQTVTLRCDPISGHDNLYWYRRVMGKEIKFLLHFVKESKQDESGMPNNRFLAERTGGTYSTLKVQPAELEDSGVYFCASSQWTGYGYTFGSGTRLTVV.

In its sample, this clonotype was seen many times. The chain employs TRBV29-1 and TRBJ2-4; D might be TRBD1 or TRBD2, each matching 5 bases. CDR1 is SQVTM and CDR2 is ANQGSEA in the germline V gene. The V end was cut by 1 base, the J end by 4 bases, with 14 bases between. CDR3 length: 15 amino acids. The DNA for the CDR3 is TGCAGCGTTGAAGTTAAATCGGGACCTAAAAACATTCAGTACTTC. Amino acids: CSVEVKSGPKNIQYF.

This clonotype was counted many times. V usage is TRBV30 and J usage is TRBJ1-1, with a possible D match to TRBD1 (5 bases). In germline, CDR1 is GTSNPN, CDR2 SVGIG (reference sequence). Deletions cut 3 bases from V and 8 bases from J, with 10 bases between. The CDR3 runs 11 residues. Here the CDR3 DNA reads TGTGCCTGGAGGTCTTCAGGGGAAGCTTTCTTT. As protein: CAWRSSGEAFF.

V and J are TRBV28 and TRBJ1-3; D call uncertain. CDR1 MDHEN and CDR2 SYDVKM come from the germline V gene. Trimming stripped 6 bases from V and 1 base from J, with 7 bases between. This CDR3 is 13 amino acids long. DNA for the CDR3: TGTGCCAGCAGACTCGAATCTGGAAACACCATATATTTT. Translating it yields CASRLESGNTIYF.

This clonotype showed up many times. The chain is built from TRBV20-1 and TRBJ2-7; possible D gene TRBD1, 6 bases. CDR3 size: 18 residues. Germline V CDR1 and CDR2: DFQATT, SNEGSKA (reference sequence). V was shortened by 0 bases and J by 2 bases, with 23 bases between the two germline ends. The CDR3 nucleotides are TGCAGTGCTAGAGACCCAGACAGGAGCCCCTTTAGCCCCTACGAGCAGTACTTC. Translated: CSARDPDRSPFSPYEQYF.

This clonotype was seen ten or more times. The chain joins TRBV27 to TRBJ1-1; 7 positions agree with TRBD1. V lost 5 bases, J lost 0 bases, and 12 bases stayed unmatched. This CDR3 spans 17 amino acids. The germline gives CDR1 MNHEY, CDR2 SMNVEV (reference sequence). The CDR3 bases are TGTGCCAGCAGTAGCCTCCCGGGACAGAGCATGAACACTGAAGCTTTCTTT. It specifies CASSSLPGQSMNTEAFF.

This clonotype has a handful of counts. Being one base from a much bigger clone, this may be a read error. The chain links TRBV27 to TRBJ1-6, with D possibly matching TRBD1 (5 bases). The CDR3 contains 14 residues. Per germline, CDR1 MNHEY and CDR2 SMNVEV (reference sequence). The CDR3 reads CASSWANRNSHLHF. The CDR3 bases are TGTGCCAGCAGTTGGGCCAACAGGAATTCACACCTCCACTTT.

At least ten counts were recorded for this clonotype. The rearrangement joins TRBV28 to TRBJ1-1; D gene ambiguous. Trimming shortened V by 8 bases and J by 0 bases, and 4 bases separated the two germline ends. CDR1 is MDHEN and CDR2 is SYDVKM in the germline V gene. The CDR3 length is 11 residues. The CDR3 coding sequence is TGTGCCAGCTTTATGAACACTGAAGCTTTCTTT. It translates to CASFMNTEAFF.

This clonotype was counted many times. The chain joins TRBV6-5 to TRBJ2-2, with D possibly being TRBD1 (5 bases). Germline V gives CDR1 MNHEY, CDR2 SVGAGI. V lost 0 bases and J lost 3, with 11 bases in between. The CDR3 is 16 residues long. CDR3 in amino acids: CASSYSTQGYTGELFF. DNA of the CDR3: TGTGCCAGCAGTTACTCGACGCAGGGTTACACCGGGGAGCTGTTTTTT.

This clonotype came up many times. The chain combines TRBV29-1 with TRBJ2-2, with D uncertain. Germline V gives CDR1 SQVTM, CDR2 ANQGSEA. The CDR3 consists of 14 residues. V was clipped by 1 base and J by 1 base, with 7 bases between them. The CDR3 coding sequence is TGCAGCGTTGAAGTCAGCTGGAACACCGGGGAGCTGTTTTTT. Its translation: CSVEVSWNTGELFF.

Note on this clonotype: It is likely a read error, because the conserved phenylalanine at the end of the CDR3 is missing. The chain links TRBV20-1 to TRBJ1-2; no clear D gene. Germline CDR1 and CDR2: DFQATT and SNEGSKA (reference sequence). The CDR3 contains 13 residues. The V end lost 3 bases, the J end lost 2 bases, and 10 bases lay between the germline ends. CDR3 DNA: TGCAGTGCTAGTAACGACTTAAACTATGGCTACACCCTC. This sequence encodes CSASNDLNYGYTL.

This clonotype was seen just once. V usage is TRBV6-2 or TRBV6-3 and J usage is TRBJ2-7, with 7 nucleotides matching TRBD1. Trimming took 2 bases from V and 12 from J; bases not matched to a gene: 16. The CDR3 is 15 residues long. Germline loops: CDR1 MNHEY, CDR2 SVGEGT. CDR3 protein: CASSYPADRFPLRYF. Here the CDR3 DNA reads TGTGCCAGCAGTTACCCAGCGGACAGGTTCCCTCTGCGGTACTTC.

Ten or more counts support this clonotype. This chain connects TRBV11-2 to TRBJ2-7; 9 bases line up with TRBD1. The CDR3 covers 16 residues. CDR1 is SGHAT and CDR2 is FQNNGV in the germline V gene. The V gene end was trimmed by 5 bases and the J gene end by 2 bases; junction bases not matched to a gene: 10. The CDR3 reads CASSINTGTGTYEQYF. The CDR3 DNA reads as TGTGCCAGCAGCATTAATACCGGGACAGGGACCTACGAGCAGTACTTC. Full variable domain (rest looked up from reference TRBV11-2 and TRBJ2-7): EAGVAQSPRYKIIEKRQSVAFWCNPISGHATLYWYQQILGQGPKLLIQFQNNGVVDDSQLPKDRFSAERLKGVDSTLKIQPAKLEDSAVYLCASSINTGTGTYEQYFGPGTRLTVT.

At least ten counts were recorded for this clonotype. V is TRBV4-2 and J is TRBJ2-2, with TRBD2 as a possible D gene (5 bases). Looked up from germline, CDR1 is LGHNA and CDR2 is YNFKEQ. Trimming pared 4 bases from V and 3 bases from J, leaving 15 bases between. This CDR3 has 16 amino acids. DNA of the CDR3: TGTGCCAGCAGCCGATCCGGTGCGGGCGACACCGGGGAGCTGTTTTTT. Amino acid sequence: CASSRSGAGDTGELFF.

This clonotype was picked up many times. The CDR3 sequence: CASSSTDGHTEAFF. CDR3 nucleotides: TGTGCCAGCAGTTCGACGGACGGGCACACTGAAGCTTTCTTT. The gene calls are TRBV12-3 or TRBV12-4 and TRBJ1-1, with D uncertain. The CDR3 contains 14 residues. Trimming stripped 4 bases from V and 3 bases from J, with 12 bases between.